The clone carrying this T cell receptor beta chain was observed at least ten times. The entry originates in a study of HIV-infected patients and healthy controls. This CDR3 spans 15 amino acids. J was trimmed by 8 bases and V by 6 bases; bases with no gene match: 6. TCRdb redid the calling of the 5' RACE reads with MiXCR, one entry per CDR3 protein. The sample holds tens of thousands of distinct CDR3 sequences, approximately 21% seen once. The clonotype comes from a human donor in good health. Sequenced sample: CD4+ T cells from blood. The gene calls are TRBV12-3 or TRBV12-4 and TRBJ1-6; 11 bases map to TRBD1. This CDR3 reads CASSPRTGGDSPLHF. The CDR3 region has the DNA TGTGCCAGCAGCCCGCGGACAGGGGGCGATTCACCCCTCCACTTT.